Listed below are T cell receptor beta chains from one sample, sequenced in a study of molecular identifiers for immune sequencing clone quantification. Using its own MiXCR run on the PCR reads, TCRdb lists one record per CDR3 protein. The sample lists 250,000 to 400,000 distinct CDR3 sequences; 20% to 25% were seen once. Sequenced: naive CD8+ T cells from blood, with Jurkat cell RNA spiked in. The origin of the receptors is a human donor in good health. Some libraries in this study had Jurkat cell RNA spiked in. CDR3s include the opening cysteine and the closing phenylalanine or tryptophan. A D gene is named only where the DNA matches it firmly. Where a row states a size, it is once, few, many or the class of an expanded clone; other rows omit it.

v_gene	d_gene	j_gene	abundance	CDR3aa	CDR3nt
TRBV9	.	TRBJ1-1	many	CASSVVGALNTEAFF	TGTGCCAGCAGCGTAGTGGGGGCCTTGAACACTGAAGCTTTCTTT
TRBV7-9	.	TRBJ2-7	few	CASSFLATRVDEQYF	TGTGCCAGCAGCTTCCTAGCAACCCGTGTGGACGAGCAGTACTTC
TRBV11-2	.	TRBJ1-2	few	CASSLVGYGSPDEGYGYTF	TGTGCCAGCAGCTTAGTTGGTTATGGGTCCCCCGACGAGGGCTATGGCTACACCTTC
TRBV27	.	TRBJ2-3	.	CASSLYASSTDTQYF	TGTGCCAGCAGTTTATACGCATCCAGCACAGATACGCAGTATTTT
TRBV20-1	.	TRBJ2-7	many	CSAPRQEPTYEQYF	TGCAGTGCTCCTCGACAGGAGCCGACCTACGAGCAGTACTTC
TRBV5-4	.	TRBJ2-3	.	CASSGTGAGGTQYF	TGTGCCAGCAGCGGGACGGGGGCCGGAGGTACGCAGTATTTT
TRBV5-6	TRBD2	TRBJ2-7	.	CASSLAILAGGYEQYF	TGTGCCAGCAGCTTGGCCATATTAGCGGGGGGCTATGAGCAGTACTTC
TRBV5-1	.	TRBJ2-5	many	CASSLTVSQETQYF	TGCGCCAGCAGCTTGACAGTCTCCCAAGAGACCCAGTACTTC
TRBV6-2/TRBV6-3	.	TRBJ2-6	many	CASVYRDTGANVLTF	TGTGCCAGCGTCTACAGGGATACTGGGGCCAACGTCCTGACTTTC
TRBV7-9	.	TRBJ2-7	.	CASMGAGTSYEQYF	TGTGCCAGCATGGGGGCCGGGACCTCCTACGAGCAGTACTTC
TRBV5-3	.	TRBJ2-7	once	CVSSADIGGYEQYF	TGTGTCAGCTCCGCTGATATCGGGGGCTACGAGCAGTACTTC
TRBV6-5	TRBD2	TRBJ2-7	many	CASNAGGRYF	TGTGCCAGCAACGCGGGAGGGCGGTACTTC
TRBV5-4	.	TRBJ2-6	.	CATLLASSGANVLTF	TGTGCCACCTTGCTCGCAAGCTCTGGGGCCAACGTCCTGACTTTC
TRBV27	TRBD2	TRBJ2-3	.	CASSSIAGTTDTQYF	TGTGCCAGCAGTTCAATAGCGGGAACGACAGATACGCAGTATTTT
TRBV4-1	.	TRBJ1-1	many	CASSHLLGNTEAFF	TGCGCCAGCAGCCATCTTTTGGGAAACACTGAAGCTTTCTTT
TRBV29-1	TRBD1	TRBJ2-3	many	CSGLTGGFTDTQYF	TGCAGCGGACTGACAGGGGGCTTCACAGATACGCAGTATTTT